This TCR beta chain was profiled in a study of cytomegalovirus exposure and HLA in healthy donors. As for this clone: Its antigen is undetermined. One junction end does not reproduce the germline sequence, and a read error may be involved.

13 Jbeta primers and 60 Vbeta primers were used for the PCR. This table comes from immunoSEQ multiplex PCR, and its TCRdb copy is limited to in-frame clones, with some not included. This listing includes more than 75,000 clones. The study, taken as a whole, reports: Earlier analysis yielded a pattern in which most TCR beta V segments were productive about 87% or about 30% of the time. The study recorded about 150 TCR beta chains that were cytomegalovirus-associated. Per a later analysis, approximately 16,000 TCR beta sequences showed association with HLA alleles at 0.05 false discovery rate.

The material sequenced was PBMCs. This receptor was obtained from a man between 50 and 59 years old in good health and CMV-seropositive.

In DNA, the CDR3 is TGTGCCAGCTCCCCACGGGATAGCGGTCGATCCTACAATGAGCAGTTCTTC. Encoded protein: CASSPRDSGRSYNEQFF. V usage is TRBV18 and J usage is TRBJ2-1; maybe TRBD2 (6 bases). Germline V gene sequence: CDR1 KGHSH, CDR2 LQKENI. This CDR3 has 17 residues.